One and the same sample provided the 12 T cell receptor beta chains below, sequenced in a study of post-analysis software for immune sequencing data. The library was made from cDNA and included unique molecular identifiers. Each CDR3 protein gets one entry after TCRdb re-called the PCR reads with MiXCR. This sample has roughly 430,000 distinct CDR3 sequences; 39% occur once, and the top ten carry roughly 8.2%. No antigen has been assigned to these receptors. Study-level results: Five or six TRBV segments, including TRBV5-6, TRBV5-1 and TRBV20-1, were more frequent in patients than controls.

The specimen sequenced was blood. The receptors derive from a girl aged 2-9 years with multiple sclerosis.

In its sample, this clonotype was seen a few times. This chain joins TRBV7-3 and TRBJ2-1; D remains unclear. Per germline, CDR1 SGHTA and CDR2 FQGTGA. V was trimmed by 5 bases and J by 5 bases, leaving 16 bases between them. The CDR3 loop spans 15 amino acids. CDR3 loop: CASSQQPGLDNEQFF. In nucleotides, the CDR3 is TGTGCCAGCAGCCAACAACCTGGCCTCGACAATGAGCAGTTCTTC.

The chain combines TRBV5-8 with TRBJ2-2; D is unresolved. The germline CDR1 and CDR2 sequences are SGHTS and YDEGEE. The V and J ends lost 0 bases and 7 bases respectively, with 16 bases between them. The CDR3 runs 16 residues. In DNA, the CDR3 is TGTGCCAGCAGCTTGGGATTGACAATGGGTCTCGGGGAGCTGTTTTTT. Its protein is CASSLGLTMGLGELFF.

This clonotype was seen a few times. The gene calls are TRBV9 and TRBJ2-5; D may be TRBD1 or TRBD2 (5 bases each). CDR1 and CDR2 (germline): SGDLS, YYNGEE. This CDR3 spans 13 amino acids. V dropped 8 bases and J dropped 11 bases, with 22 bases sitting between them. DNA for the CDR3: TGTGCCAGGGTCCGGGACCGCTATGAGGAGCAGTACTTC. Its translation is CARVRDRYEEQYF.

This clonotype was detected only a few times. The chain combines TRBV19 with TRBJ2-7; a possible D gene is TRBD2 (6 bases). The CDR3 consists of 12 residues. V was shortened by 3 bases and J by 7 bases, with 10 bases between the two germline ends. CDR1 is LNHDA and CDR2 is SQIVND in the germline V gene (reference sequence). The CDR3 DNA follows: TGTGCCAGTAGTATCCCGGGGGAGGAGCAGTACTTC. It is translated as CASSIPGEEQYF.

This clonotype occurred a few times. The chain couples TRBV6-1 to TRBJ2-7, with D uncertain. CDR3 length: 11 residues. V lost 8 bases and J 0 bases, leaving 5 bases between the germline ends. CDR1 and CDR2 (germline): MNHNS, SASEGT. In nucleotides, the CDR3 is TGTGCCAGCTGCATCTCCTACGAGCAGTACTTC. This translates into CASCISYEQYF.

This chain uses TRBV20-1 with TRBJ1-4; 9 nucleotides agree with TRBD1. This CDR3 is 17 amino acids long. V shed 3 bases, J shed 0 bases, and the junction held 8 bases outside the gene matches. The germline CDR1 and CDR2 sequences are DFQATT and SNEGSKA (reference sequence). The CDR3 DNA reads TGCAGTGCTAGTGACAGGGGGGTCATTACAACTAATGAAAAACTGTTTTTT. Translated, it gives CSASDRGVITTNEKLFF.

In DNA, the CDR3 is TGTGCCAGCAGCGTCCCCTTCGACAGGGGGTCCTACGAGCAGTACTTC. Its translation: CASSVPFDRGSYEQYF. This chain joins TRBV9 and TRBJ2-5, with 9 bases identical to TRBD1. The DNA matches TRBJ2-7 better at its end, which makes the J call doubtful. Germline CDR1 reads SGDLS; CDR2 reads YYNGEE. The CDR3 loop spans 16 amino acids.

The DNA for the CDR3 is TGTGCCAGCAGCGTAGATGGGGGGATAGAGAAGCCCCAGCATTTT. Its translation: CASSVDGGIEKPQHF. The V and J genes are TRBV9 and TRBJ1-5, with D tentatively TRBD1 (5 bases). CDR3 length: 15 residues. With 0 bases removed from V and 8 bases from J, the gap between germline ends came to 15 bases. Looked up from germline, CDR1 is SGDLS and CDR2 is YYNGEE.

This clonotype appeared a few times. J is TRBJ2-3 and V is TRBV14, with 13 bases fitting TRBD2. Unmatched junction bases numbered 6, after V lost 2 bases and J lost 1 base. The CDR3 is 18 residues long. Germline CDR1 and CDR2: SGHDN and FVKESK. CDR3 in DNA: TGTGCCAGCAGCCAATTATCAGGACTAGCGGGAGGCACAGATACGCAGTATTTT. It codes for CASSQLSGLAGGTDTQYF.

In this sample, this clonotype turned up a few times. The gene calls are TRBV27 and TRBJ1-2; the match to TRBD1 covers 10 bases. This CDR3 has 14 amino acids. V trimming: 7 bases; J trimming: 6 bases; junction bases outside the gene matches: 8. Germline V gene sequence: CDR1 MNHEY, CDR2 SMNVEV (reference sequence). The CDR3 DNA sequence: TGTGCCAGCAAGATCGACAGGGGGCCTGATGGCTACACCTTC. This translates into CASKIDRGPDGYTF.

This chain uses TRBV20-1 with TRBJ2-7, with a tentative D call TRBD2 (5 bases). The germline V gene has CDR1 DFQATT and CDR2 SNEGSKA (reference sequence). The CDR3 covers 15 residues. Trimming removed 4 bases from V and 0 bases from J, with 16 bases in between. CDR3 nucleotides: TGCAGTGCTAAACCCTCCCGGGGAAACTCCTACGAGCAGTACTTC. It yields the protein CSAKPSRGNSYEQYF.

The V call is TRBV7-2, the J call TRBJ2-1, with D hard to call. CDR1 is SGHTA, CDR2 FQGNSA, per germline. The CDR3 loop spans 13 amino acids. With 3 bases removed from V and 5 bases from J, the gap between germline ends came to 8 bases. CDR3 nucleotides: TGTGCCAGCAGCTTCGTGGGGAACAATGAGCAGTTCTTC. Translated: CASSFVGNNEQFF.